One sample yielded the 21 T cell receptor beta chains listed below, sequenced in a study of blood T cell repertoires in COVID-19 (dated by TCRdb to the early 2020s). The library was obtained by the immunoSEQ multiplex PCR assay. Held by TCRdb, this immuneACCESS table contains in-frame sequences only and omits some clones. Under half of the omission traces to an unresolved V gene where checked; the cause of the rest is unknown. Here the sample has approximately 210,000 clones; about 83% occur a single time. The ten most abundant clones make up approximately 8% of the sample. The sample consisted of peripheral blood. These receptor sequences come from a woman aged 50 to 65 with active or convalescent COVID-19.

The genes are TRBV6-5 and TRBJ1-1, with 10 bases aligning to TRBD1. J lost 5 bases, V lost 4 bases, and 4 bases had no gene match. This CDR3 comprises 14 residues. Per germline, CDR1 MNHEY and CDR2 SVGAGI. In DNA form, the CDR3 reads TGTGCCAGCAGTTCGACAGGGGGCCGAACTGAAGCTTTCTTT. Translating it yields CASSSTGGRTEAFF.

Here the CDR3 reads CASPAGLANNEQFF. The DNA of the CDR3 is TGTGCCAGCCCAGCGGGACTAGCGAACAATGAGCAGTTCTTC. The rearrangement joins TRBV6-5 to TRBJ2-1; TRBD2 aligns across 10 bases. Trimming removed 8 bases from V and 5 bases from J; junction bases left unmatched: 6. This CDR3 is 14 amino acids long. The germline CDR1 and CDR2 sequences are MNHEY and SVGAGI.

V is TRBV28 and J is TRBJ1-5; 11 bases are shared with TRBD1. Germline CDR1 MDHEN, CDR2 SYDVKM. This CDR3 has 16 amino acids. J lost 7 bases, V lost 5 bases, and 10 bases had no gene match. CDR3 coding DNA: TGTGCCAGCAGTACCCCCGGGACAGGGGGTTCCCAGCCCCAGCATTTT. It codes for CASSTPGTGGSQPQHF.

V and J are TRBV5-1 and TRBJ2-3; possibly TRBD1 for D (5 bases). V was shortened by 5 bases and J by 3 bases, with 7 bases between the two germline ends. This CDR3 is built from 12 residues. Per germline, CDR1 SGHRS and CDR2 YFSETQ. The CDR3 DNA follows: TGCGCCAGCAGGCCAGGGACAGATACGCAGTATTTT. Translating it yields CASRPGTDTQYF.

V and J are TRBV29-1 and TRBJ1-1; D uncertain. V gave up 6 bases and J gave up 0 bases, with 23 bases separating them. The CDR3 loop spans 17 amino acids. Germline-derived CDR1 and CDR2 are SQVTM and ANQGSEA. Written as DNA, the CDR3 is TGCAGCGTGAACCCTCACGTAGGGCGGGCGATGAACACTGAAGCTTTCTTT. Amino acid sequence: CSVNPHVGRAMNTEAFF.

This rearrangement joins TRBV3-1 (or the pseudogene TRBV3-2) to TRBJ2-7; D is unclear. Germline assignment: CDR1 LGHDT and CDR2 YNNKEL (reference sequence). This CDR3 contains 13 residues. Trimming left V 4 bases short and J 7 bases short, with 14 bases between. CDR3 sequence reads: CASSPLLFEEQYF. The CDR3 DNA reads as TGTGCCAGCAGCCCCTTACTCTTCGAAGAGCAGTACTTC.

The V gene is TRBV19, the J gene TRBJ1-5, with D possibly being TRBD1 (5 bases). The V gene lost 1 base and the J gene lost 6 bases, with 19 bases spanning the gap. The CDR3 loop spans 17 amino acids. The V gene's germline CDR1 is LNHDA and CDR2 SQIVND (reference sequence). As DNA, the CDR3 is TGTGCCAGTAGTATAGGACCCTCGTTACAGGCTTCTCAGCCCCAGCATTTT. Its protein product is CASSIGPSLQASQPQHF. Variable domain in full (rest from reference TRBV19 and TRBJ1-5): DGGITQSPKYLFRKEGQNVTLSCEQNLNHDAMYWYRQDPGQGLRLIYYSQIVNDFQKGDIAEGYSVSREKKESFPLTVTSAQKNPTAFYLCASSIGPSLQASQPQHFGDGTRLSIL.

This chain uses TRBV28 with TRBJ1-1, with 8 positions matching TRBD1. After removal of 3 bases from V and 10 bases from J, the junction contained 1 base not matched to a gene. Germline CDR1 reads MDHEN; CDR2 reads SYDVKM. There are 11 residues in the CDR3. CDR3 in amino acids: CASSLGTGAFF. The CDR3 DNA reads as TGTGCCAGCAGTTTGGGGACAGGAGCTTTCTTT. The variable domain in full, with the rest retrieved from reference TRBV28 and TRBJ1-1, is DVKVTQSSRYLVKRTGEKVFLECVQDMDHENMFWYRQDPGLGLRLIYFSYDVKMKEKGDIPEGYSVSREKKERFSLILESASTNQTSMYLCASSLGTGAFFGQGTRLTVV.

The V gene is TRBV28, the J gene TRBJ2-7; D is perhaps TRBD2 (6 bases). CDR1 and CDR2 (germline): MDHEN, SYDVKM. Trimming stripped 5 bases from V and 0 bases from J, with 20 bases between. The CDR3 runs to 17 residues. This chain's CDR3 is CASSQMYNSGRSYEQYF. As DNA, the CDR3 is TGTGCCAGCAGTCAGATGTATAATAGCGGCCGCTCCTACGAGCAGTACTTC.

The chain has TRBV6-2 or TRBV6-3 and TRBJ1-1; no firm D call. V lost 6 bases to trimming and J lost 1 base, with 9 bases between them. The CDR3 sequence is 13 residues long. Germline V gene lookup returns CDR1 MNHEY and CDR2 SVGEGT. CDR3 protein: CASSLTTNTEAFF. CDR3 nucleotides: TGTGCCAGCAGCCTCACAACGAACACTGAAGCTTTCTTT.

The chain couples TRBV27 to TRBJ1-5; a weak D match, TRBD1 (6 bases). V dropped 3 bases and J dropped 0 bases, with 6 bases sitting between them. Germline V CDR1 and CDR2: MNHEY, SMNVEV (reference sequence). This CDR3 comprises 14 residues. The CDR3 sequence: CASSFRGSNQPQHF. The DNA for the CDR3 is TGTGCCAGCAGTTTCAGGGGTAGCAATCAGCCCCAGCATTTT.

V and J are TRBV12-5 and TRBJ1-3; TRBD1 aligns across 7 bases. The CDR3 runs to 14 residues. V was pared by 6 bases and J by 4 bases, with 6 bases of the junction left unmatched. CDR1 is LGHNT, CDR2 FRNRAP, per germline. For the CDR3, the DNA is TGTGCTAGTGGACCAACAGGGGCAGGAAACACCATATATTTT. This translates into CASGPTGAGNTIYF.

The rearrangement links TRBV19 to TRBJ1-4; 7 bases are a match to TRBD1. Unmatched junction bases numbered 1, after V lost 3 bases and J lost 0 bases. CDR1 and CDR2 (germline): LNHDA, SQIVND (reference sequence). This CDR3 spans 15 amino acids. The CDR3 nucleotides read TGTGCCAGTAGTATCCAGGGGGCAACTAATGAAAAACTGTTTTTT. It codes for CASSIQGATNEKLFF.

The CDR3 DNA reads TGTGCCACCAGCACCGGAGGTGGGCGCAATCAGCCCCAGCATTTT. It encodes CATSTGGGRNQPQHF. The chain employs TRBV15 and TRBJ1-5; D not resolved. Trimming pared 4 bases from V and 2 bases from J, leaving 12 bases between. The CDR3 has 15 residues. CDR1 is LNHNV and CDR2 is YYDKDF in the germline V gene (reference sequence).

A few counts support this clone. V usage is TRBV5-5 and J usage is TRBJ1-2; TRBD1 agrees at 9 bases. Germline assignment: CDR1 SGHKS and CDR2 YYEKEE (reference sequence). The CDR3 runs to 16 residues. Unmatched junction bases numbered 13, after V lost 5 bases and J lost 5 bases. The CDR3: CASSYYPGQGRYGYTF. In DNA, the CDR3 is TGTGCCAGCAGTTATTATCCGGGACAGGGTAGATATGGCTACACCTTC.

The rearrangement joins TRBV9 to TRBJ1-1; D perhaps matches TRBD1 (5 bases). CDR3 length equals 14 residues. Between the trimmed V and J ends, which lost 2 bases and 1 base, there was a span of 9 bases. CDR1 is SGDLS and CDR2 is YYNGEE in the germline V gene. The chain's CDR3 is CASSVQTENTEAFF. Here the CDR3 DNA reads TGTGCCAGCAGCGTCCAGACAGAGAACACTGAAGCTTTCTTT.

The chain employs TRBV9 and TRBJ2-2, with D possibly being TRBD2 (7 bases). The CDR3 covers 16 residues. CDR1 is SGDLS, CDR2 YYNGEE, per germline. Trimming shortened V by 0 bases and J by 4 bases, and 13 bases separated the two germline ends. The CDR3 sequence: CASSVGGGATTGELFF. Here the CDR3 DNA reads TGTGCCAGCAGCGTAGGGGGGGGCGCGACCACCGGGGAGCTGTTTTTT.

This chain links TRBV12-3 or TRBV12-4 with TRBJ1-5; 7 bases are a match to TRBD1. This CDR3 is built from 13 residues. V lost 3 bases to trimming and J lost 4 bases; unmatched junction nucleotides: 0. This CDR3 reads CASSLGQNQPQHF. The CDR3 nucleotides read TGTGCCAGCAGTTTGGGACAGAATCAGCCCCAGCATTTT.

This chain links TRBV5-1 with TRBJ2-1; maybe TRBD2 (6 bases). The germline gives CDR1 SGHRS, CDR2 YFSETQ. CDR3 length equals 14 residues. Trimming removed 0 bases at V and 9 bases at J, with 13 bases between. In nucleotides, the CDR3 is TGCGCCAGCAGCTTGGCCTCGGGGGAAAGTGAGCAGTTCTTC. This translates into CASSLASGESEQFF.

The chain recombines TRBV19 with TRBJ1-2; perhaps TRBD1 as D (6 bases). This CDR3 is built from 15 residues. Germline-derived CDR1 and CDR2 are LNHDA and SQIVND (reference sequence). Trimming cost V 3 bases and J 6 bases, with 17 bases left between them. The CDR3 reads CASSIRGGAADGYTF. The CDR3 region has the DNA TGTGCCAGTAGTATTCGTGGGGGGGCCGCGGATGGCTACACCTTC.

The chain joins TRBV2 to TRBJ2-5; a possible D gene is TRBD1 (5 bases). There are 16 residues in the CDR3. CDR1 is SNHLY, CDR2 FYNNEI, per germline. V lost 8 bases to trimming and J lost 5 bases, with 24 bases between them. The CDR3 loop reads CASPQFGQGRRETQYF. The CDR3 bases are TGTGCCAGCCCTCAATTCGGCCAGGGTAGAAGGGAGACCCAGTACTTC.